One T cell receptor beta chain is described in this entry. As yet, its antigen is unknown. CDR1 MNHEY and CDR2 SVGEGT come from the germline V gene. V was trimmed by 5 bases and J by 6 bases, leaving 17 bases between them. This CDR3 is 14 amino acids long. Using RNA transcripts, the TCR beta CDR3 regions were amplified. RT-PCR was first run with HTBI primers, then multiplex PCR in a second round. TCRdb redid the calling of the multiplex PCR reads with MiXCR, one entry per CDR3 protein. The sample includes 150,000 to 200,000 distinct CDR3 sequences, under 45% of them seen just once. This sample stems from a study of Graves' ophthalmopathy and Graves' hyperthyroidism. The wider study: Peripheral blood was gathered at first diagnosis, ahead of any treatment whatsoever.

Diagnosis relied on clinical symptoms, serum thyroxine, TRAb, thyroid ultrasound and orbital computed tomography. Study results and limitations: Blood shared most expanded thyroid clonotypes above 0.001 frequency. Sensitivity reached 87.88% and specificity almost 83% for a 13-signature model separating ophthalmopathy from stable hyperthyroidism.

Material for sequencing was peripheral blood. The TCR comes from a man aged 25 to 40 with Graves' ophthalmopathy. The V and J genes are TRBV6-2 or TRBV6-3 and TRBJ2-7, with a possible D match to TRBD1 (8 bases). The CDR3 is CASSTSGTGREQYF. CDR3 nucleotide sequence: TGTGCCAGCAGTACCAGCGGGACAGGCCGCGAGCAGTACTTC.